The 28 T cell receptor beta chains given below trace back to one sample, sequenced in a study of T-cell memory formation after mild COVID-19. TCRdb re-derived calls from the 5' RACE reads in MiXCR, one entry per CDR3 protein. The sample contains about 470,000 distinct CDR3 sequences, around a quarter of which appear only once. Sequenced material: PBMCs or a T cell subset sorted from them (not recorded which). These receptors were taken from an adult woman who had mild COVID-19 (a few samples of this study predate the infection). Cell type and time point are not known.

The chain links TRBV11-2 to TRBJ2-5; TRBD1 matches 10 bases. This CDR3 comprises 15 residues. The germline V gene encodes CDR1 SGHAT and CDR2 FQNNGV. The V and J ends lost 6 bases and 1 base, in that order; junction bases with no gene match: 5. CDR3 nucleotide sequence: TGTGCCAGCAGGCGGGGGGACAGGGGCCAAGAGACCCAGTACTTC. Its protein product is CASRRGDRGQETQYF.

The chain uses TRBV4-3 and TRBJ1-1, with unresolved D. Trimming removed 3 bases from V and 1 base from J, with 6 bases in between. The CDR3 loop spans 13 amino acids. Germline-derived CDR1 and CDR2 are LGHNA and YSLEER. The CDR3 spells CASSHTKNTEAFF. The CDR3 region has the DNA TGCGCCAGCAGCCACACTAAGAACACTGAAGCTTTCTTT.

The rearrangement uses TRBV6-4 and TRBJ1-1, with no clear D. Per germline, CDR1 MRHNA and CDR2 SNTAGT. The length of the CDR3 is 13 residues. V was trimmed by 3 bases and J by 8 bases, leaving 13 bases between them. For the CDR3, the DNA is TGTGCCAGCAGTGAATCAGTGCTGGGCGAAGCTTTCTTT. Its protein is CASSESVLGEAFF.

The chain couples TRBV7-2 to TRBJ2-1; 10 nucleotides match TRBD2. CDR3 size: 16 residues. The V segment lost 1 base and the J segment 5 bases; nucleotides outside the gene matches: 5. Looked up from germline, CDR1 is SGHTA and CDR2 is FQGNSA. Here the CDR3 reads CASSLGILAGNNEQFF. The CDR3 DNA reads TGTGCCAGCAGCTTAGGAATACTAGCGGGGAACAATGAGCAGTTCTTC.

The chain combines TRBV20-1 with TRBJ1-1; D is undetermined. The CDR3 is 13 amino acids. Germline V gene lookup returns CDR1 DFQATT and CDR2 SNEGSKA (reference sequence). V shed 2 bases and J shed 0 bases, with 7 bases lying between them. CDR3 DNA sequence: TGCAGTGCTAGACAGACTCTGAACACTGAAGCTTTCTTT. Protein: CSARQTLNTEAFF.

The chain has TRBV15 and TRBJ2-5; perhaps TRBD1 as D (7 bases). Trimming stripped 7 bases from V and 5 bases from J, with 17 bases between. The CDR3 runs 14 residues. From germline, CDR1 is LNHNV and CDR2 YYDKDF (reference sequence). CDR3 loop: CATNAGGTWETQYF. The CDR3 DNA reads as TGTGCCACCAATGCAGGGGGGACCTGGGAGACCCAGTACTTC.

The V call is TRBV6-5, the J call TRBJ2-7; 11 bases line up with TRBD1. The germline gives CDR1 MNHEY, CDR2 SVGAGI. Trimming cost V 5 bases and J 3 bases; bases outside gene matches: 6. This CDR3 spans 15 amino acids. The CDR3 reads CASSPRDRGYYEQYF. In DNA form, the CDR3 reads TGTGCCAGCAGTCCCCGGGACAGGGGGTACTACGAGCAGTACTTC.

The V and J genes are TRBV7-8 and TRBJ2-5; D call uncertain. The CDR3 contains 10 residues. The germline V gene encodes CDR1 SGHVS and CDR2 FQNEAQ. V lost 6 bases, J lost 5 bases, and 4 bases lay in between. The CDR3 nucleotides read TGTGCCAGCAGTTTTGAGACCCAGTACTTC. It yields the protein CASSFETQYF.

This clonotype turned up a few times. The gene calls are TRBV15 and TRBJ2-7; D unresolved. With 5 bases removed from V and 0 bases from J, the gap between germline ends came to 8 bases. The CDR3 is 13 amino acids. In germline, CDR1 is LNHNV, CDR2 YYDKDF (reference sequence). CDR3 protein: CATSAGPSYEQYF. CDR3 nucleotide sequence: TGTGCCACCAGCGCAGGACCCTCCTACGAGCAGTACTTC.

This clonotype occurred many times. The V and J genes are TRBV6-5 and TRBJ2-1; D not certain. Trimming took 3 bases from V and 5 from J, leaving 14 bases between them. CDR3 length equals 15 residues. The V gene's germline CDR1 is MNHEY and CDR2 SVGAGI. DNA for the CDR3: TGTGCCAGCAGTTATCTAATGGGCAGGAACAATGAGCAGTTCTTC. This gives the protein CASSYLMGRNNEQFF.

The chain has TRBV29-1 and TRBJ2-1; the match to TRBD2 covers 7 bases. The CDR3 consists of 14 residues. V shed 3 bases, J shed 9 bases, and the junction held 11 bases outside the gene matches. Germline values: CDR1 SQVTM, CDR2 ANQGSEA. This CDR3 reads CSVDSQRDISEQFF. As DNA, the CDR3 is TGCAGCGTTGATAGCCAGCGGGATATAAGTGAGCAGTTCTTC.

The CDR3, as DNA: TGTGCCAGCAGCTTAGGGGCGCTAGTCTCGGGCGAGCAGTACTTC. Translating it yields CASSLGALVSGEQYF. This chain connects TRBV7-6 to TRBJ2-7, with unresolved D. The CDR3 is 15 amino acids. V was shortened by 1 base and J by 6 bases, with 16 bases between the two germline ends. Germline-derived CDR1 and CDR2 are SGHVS and FNYEAQ.

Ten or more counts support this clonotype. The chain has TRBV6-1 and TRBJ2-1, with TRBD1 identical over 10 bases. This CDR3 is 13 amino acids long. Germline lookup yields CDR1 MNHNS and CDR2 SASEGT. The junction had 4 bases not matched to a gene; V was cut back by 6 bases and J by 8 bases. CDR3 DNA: TGTGCCAGCAGCCGGACAGGGGGTTATGAGCAGTTCTTC. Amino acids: CASSRTGGYEQFF.

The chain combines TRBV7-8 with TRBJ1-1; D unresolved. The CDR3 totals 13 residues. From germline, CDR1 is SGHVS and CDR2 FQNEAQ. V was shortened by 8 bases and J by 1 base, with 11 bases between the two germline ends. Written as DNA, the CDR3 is TGTGCCAGCTCGGCAGGCCCGAACACTGAAGCTTTCTTT. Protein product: CASSAGPNTEAFF.

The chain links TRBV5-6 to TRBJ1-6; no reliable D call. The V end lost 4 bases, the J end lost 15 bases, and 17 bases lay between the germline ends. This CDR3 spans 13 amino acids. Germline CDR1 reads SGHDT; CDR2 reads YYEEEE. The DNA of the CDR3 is TGTGCCAGCAGCCCGGACGGGTTAAAGGGCCTCCACTTT. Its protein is CASSPDGLKGLHF.

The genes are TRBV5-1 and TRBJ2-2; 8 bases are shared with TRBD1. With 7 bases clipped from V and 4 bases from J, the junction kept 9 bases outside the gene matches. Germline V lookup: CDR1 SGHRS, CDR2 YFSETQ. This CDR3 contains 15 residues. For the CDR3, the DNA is TGCGCCAGCGTGACCGGGACAGGACGCACCGGGGAGCTGTTTTTT. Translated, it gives CASVTGTGRTGELFF.

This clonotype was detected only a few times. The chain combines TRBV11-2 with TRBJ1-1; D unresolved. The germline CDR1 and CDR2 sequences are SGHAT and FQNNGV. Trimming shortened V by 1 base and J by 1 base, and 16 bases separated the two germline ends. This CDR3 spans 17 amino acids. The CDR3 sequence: CASSLAYRLPGNTEAFF. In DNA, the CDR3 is TGTGCCAGCAGCTTAGCCTACCGGCTCCCCGGGAACACTGAAGCTTTCTTT.

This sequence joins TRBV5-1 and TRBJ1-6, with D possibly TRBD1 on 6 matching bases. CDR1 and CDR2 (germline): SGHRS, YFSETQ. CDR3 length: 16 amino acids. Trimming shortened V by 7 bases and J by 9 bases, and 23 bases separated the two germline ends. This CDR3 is CASAAGTGRGRSPLHF. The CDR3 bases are TGCGCCAGCGCTGCCGGAACAGGGAGAGGTCGTTCACCCCTCCACTTT. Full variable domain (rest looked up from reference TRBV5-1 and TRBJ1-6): KAGVTQTPRYLIKTRGQQVTLSCSPISGHRSVSWYQQTPGQGLQFLFEYFSETQRNKGNFPGRFSGRQFSNSRSEMNVSTLELGDSALYLCASAAGTGRGRSPLHFGNGTRLTVT.

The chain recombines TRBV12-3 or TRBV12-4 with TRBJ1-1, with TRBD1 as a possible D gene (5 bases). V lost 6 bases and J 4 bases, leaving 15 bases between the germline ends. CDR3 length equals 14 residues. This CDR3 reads CASSRLTGGTEAFF. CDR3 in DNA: TGTGCCAGCAGCCGTCTAACGGGGGGCACTGAAGCTTTCTTT.

In nucleotides, the CDR3 is TGTGCCAGCAGCGTAGACGGGCTAGCGGGACGAGCTGAGTTCTTC. It encodes CASSVDGLAGRAEFF. V usage is TRBV9 and J usage is TRBJ2-1; 9 bases are shared with TRBD2. This CDR3 has 15 residues. Trimming took 0 bases from V and 14 from J; bases not matched to a gene: 12. Per germline, CDR1 SGDLS and CDR2 YYNGEE. Full variable domain (remainder filled in from reference TRBV9 and TRBJ2-1): DSGVTQTPKHLITATGQRVTLRCSPRSGDLSVYWYQQSLDQGLQFLIQYYNGEERAKGNILERFSAQQFPDLHSELNLSSLELGDSALYFCASSVDGLAGRAEFFGPGTRLTVL.

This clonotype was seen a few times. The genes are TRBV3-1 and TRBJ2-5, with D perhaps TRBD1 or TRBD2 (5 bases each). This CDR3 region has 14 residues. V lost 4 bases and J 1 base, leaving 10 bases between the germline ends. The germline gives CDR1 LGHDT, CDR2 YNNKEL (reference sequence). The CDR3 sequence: CASSRNGGQETQYF. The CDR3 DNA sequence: TGTGCCAGCAGCCGAAATGGGGGCCAAGAGACCCAGTACTTC.

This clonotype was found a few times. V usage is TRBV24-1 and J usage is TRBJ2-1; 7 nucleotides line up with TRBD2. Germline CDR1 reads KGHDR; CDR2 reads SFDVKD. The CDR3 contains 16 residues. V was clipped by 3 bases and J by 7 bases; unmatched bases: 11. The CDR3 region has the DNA TGTGCCACCAGTGATCCACCGGGAGCGGGAAGGAATGAGCAGTTCTTC. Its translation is CATSDPPGAGRNEQFF.

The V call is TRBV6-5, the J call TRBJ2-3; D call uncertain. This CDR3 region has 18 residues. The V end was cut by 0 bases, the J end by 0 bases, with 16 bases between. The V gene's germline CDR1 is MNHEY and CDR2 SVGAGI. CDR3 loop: CASSYSMAVSFSTDTQYF. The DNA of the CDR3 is TGTGCCAGCAGTTACTCGATGGCAGTATCCTTTAGCACAGATACGCAGTATTTT.

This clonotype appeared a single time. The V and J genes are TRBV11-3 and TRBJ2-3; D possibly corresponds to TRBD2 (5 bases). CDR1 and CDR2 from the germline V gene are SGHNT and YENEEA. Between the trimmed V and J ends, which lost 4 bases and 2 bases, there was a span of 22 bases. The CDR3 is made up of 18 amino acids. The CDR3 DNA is TGTGCCAGCAGCTATTTCCGCGTCGGGGTAGGGATCACAGATACGCAGTATTTT. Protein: CASSYFRVGVGITDTQYF.

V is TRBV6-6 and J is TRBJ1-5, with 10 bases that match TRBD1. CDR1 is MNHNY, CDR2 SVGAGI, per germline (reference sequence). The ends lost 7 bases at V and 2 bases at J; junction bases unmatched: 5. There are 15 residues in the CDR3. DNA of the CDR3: TGTGCCAGCACCTCCGGGACAGGGGGCAATCAGCCCCAGCATTTT. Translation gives CASTSGTGGNQPQHF.

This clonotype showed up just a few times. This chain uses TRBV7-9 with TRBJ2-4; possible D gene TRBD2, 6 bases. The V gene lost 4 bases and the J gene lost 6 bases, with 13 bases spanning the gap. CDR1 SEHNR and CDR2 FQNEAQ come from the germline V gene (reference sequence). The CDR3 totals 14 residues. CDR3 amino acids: CASSSGTSPNIQYF. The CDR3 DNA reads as TGTGCCAGCAGCTCAGGGACTTCACCAAACATTCAGTACTTC.

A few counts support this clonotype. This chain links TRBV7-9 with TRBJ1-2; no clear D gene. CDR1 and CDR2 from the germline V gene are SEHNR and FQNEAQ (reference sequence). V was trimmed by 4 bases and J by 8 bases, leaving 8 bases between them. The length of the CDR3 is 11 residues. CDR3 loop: CASSSTRGYTF. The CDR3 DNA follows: TGTGCCAGCAGCTCGACCCGGGGCTACACCTTC.

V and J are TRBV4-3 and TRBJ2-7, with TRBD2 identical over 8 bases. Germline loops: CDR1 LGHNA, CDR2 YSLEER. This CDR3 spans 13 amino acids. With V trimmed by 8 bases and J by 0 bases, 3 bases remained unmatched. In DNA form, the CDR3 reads TGCGCCAGCTGCAGCGGGGGCTCCTACGAGCAGTACTTC. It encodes CASCSGGSYEQYF.